These 16 T cell receptor beta chains share one sample of origin, sequenced in a study of CD8 T cells in ankylosing spondylitis. From the 5' RACE reads, TCRdb called clonotypes with MiXCR, one entry per CDR3 protein. The table lists about 250,000 distinct CDR3 sequences, around 32% of them singletons, with roughly 4% in the top ten. Input material: blood, either unsorted or a sorted T cell fraction (not recorded which). Source of these receptors: a male donor with ankylosing spondylitis or in good health (not recorded which).

This rearrangement joins TRBV29-1 to TRBJ2-1, with D uncertain. CDR3 length: 13 residues. Looked up from germline, CDR1 is SQVTM and CDR2 is ANQGSEA. Trimming left V 6 bases short and J 5 bases short, with 14 bases between. The CDR3 bases are TGCAGCGTGCCAAGGGATACCCACAATGAGCAGTTCTTC. It yields the protein CSVPRDTHNEQFF.

This clonotype turned up a few times. The chain recombines TRBV6-1 with TRBJ2-7, with 8 bases aligning to TRBD2. CDR1 MNHNS and CDR2 SASEGT come from the germline V gene. V was clipped by 6 bases and J by 7 bases; unmatched bases: 14. This CDR3 comprises 15 residues. CDR3 in DNA: TGTGCCAGCAGATCTTCGGGGGGGGCGGGTCGGGAGCAGTACTTC. Protein product: CASRSSGGAGREQYF.

This clonotype has only one observation. The rearrangement links TRBV5-1 to TRBJ1-4; D perhaps matches TRBD1 (6 bases). V was shortened by 2 bases and J by 11 bases, with 10 bases between the two germline ends. CDR3 length equals 12 residues. Germline V gives CDR1 SGHRS, CDR2 YFSETQ. CDR3 sequence reads: CASSLEDRKLFF. The CDR3 DNA sequence: TGCGCCAGCAGCTTAGAAGACAGGAAACTGTTTTTT. Full variable domain (remainder filled in from reference TRBV5-1 and TRBJ1-4): KAGVTQTPRYLIKTRGQQVTLSCSPISGHRSVSWYQQTPGQGLQFLFEYFSETQRNKGNFPGRFSGRQFSNSRSEMNVSTLELGDSALYLCASSLEDRKLFFGSGTQLSVL.

The rearrangement joins TRBV6-1 to TRBJ2-7; the D call may be TRBD1 or TRBD2 (7 bases each). Germline V gene sequence: CDR1 MNHNS, CDR2 SASEGT. V gave up 6 bases and J gave up 1 base, with 13 bases separating them. The length of the CDR3 is 14 residues. CDR3 amino acids: CASSRGGQSYEQYF. In nucleotides, the CDR3 is TGTGCCAGCAGCCGCGGGGGACAGTCCTACGAGCAGTACTTC.

This clonotype has just a few counts. The chain carries TRBV20-1 and TRBJ1-6; D unresolved. V was cut by 1 base and J by 9 bases, with 10 bases left in between. This CDR3 spans 13 amino acids. The germline CDR1 and CDR2 sequences are DFQATT and SNEGSKA (reference sequence). The chain's CDR3 is CSARGALVSPLHF. The DNA for the CDR3 is TGCAGTGCTAGAGGGGCCTTAGTTTCACCCCTCCACTTT.

This clonotype was seen only a few times. The chain recombines TRBV20-1 with TRBJ1-1; tentatively, D is TRBD1 (5 bases). With 6 bases removed from V and 3 bases from J, the gap between germline ends came to 14 bases. This CDR3 is built from 13 residues. Germline CDR1 and CDR2: DFQATT and SNEGSKA (reference sequence). This CDR3 reads CSAEQDRYTEAFF. The CDR3 region has the DNA TGCAGTGCAGAGCAAGACAGATACACTGAAGCTTTCTTT.

This rearrangement joins TRBV28 to TRBJ2-3; D is ambiguous. This CDR3 is built from 15 residues. CDR1 MDHEN and CDR2 SYDVKM come from the germline V gene. Trimming stripped 10 bases from V and 6 bases from J, with 23 bases between. CDR3 protein: CATLQGLRPLDTQYF. CDR3 in DNA: TGTGCCACCCTCCAAGGGCTAAGGCCTTTGGATACGCAGTATTTT.

This clonotype was counted a few times. The chain joins TRBV6-1 to TRBJ2-4, with D hard to call. V shed 8 bases and J shed 2 bases, with 10 bases lying between them. The CDR3 spans 13 residues. Germline CDR1 is MNHNS and CDR2 is SASEGT. The CDR3 DNA follows: TGTGCCAGCCTCACGGTCACCAAAAACATTCAGTACTTC. Encoded protein: CASLTVTKNIQYF.

This clonotype came up a few times. The V call is TRBV12-3 or TRBV12-4, the J call TRBJ1-4; no clear D. V was pared by 2 bases and J by 5 bases, with 9 bases between. This CDR3 contains 14 residues. Written as DNA, the CDR3 is TGTGCCAGCAGTTTAAACCAGGAAAATGAAAAACTGTTTTTT. Translated, it gives CASSLNQENEKLFF.

Worth noting for this clonotype: No DNA is shown, since the ends of the CDR3 on it are uncertain; the CDR3 is the one TCRdb lists. The J gene is TRBJ2-4, the V gene TRBV30; the DNA was not used to check the table's D call, TRBD1. The germline gives CDR1 GTSNPN, CDR2 SVGIG (reference sequence). The length of the CDR3 is 12 amino acids, counting both ends. CDR3 region: CAWSVGQGNWYF.

The table lists this clonotype with a few counts. This CDR3 is CATRVQGINTEAFF. In nucleotides, the CDR3 is TGTGCCACCAGGGTACAGGGGATCAACACTGAAGCTTTCTTT. The chain employs TRBV15 and TRBJ1-1; 7 bases align to TRBD1. The V segment lost 6 bases and the J segment 2 bases; nucleotides outside the gene matches: 6. This CDR3 spans 14 amino acids. Per the germline V gene, CDR1 is LNHNV and CDR2 is YYDKDF (reference sequence).

V is TRBV9 and J is TRBJ2-1, with D unresolved. Germline-derived CDR1 and CDR2 are SGDLS and YYNGEE. The V end was cut by 4 bases, the J end by 8 bases, with 13 bases between. The CDR3 is 13 residues long. CDR3 DNA: TGTGCCAGCAGCCCACCCCGGGTAGATGAGCAGTTCTTC. It yields the protein CASSPPRVDEQFF. Looking up the rest from reference TRBV9 and TRBJ2-1 gives the full variable domain: DSGVTQTPKHLITATGQRVTLRCSPRSGDLSVYWYQQSLDQGLQFLIQYYNGEERAKGNILERFSAQQFPDLHSELNLSSLELGDSALYFCASSPPRVDEQFFGPGTRLTVL.

This chain links TRBV20-1 with TRBJ2-7, with 11 bases matching TRBD1. The ends lost 4 bases at V and 2 bases at J; junction bases unmatched: 7. This CDR3 is built from 15 residues. Germline CDR1 reads DFQATT; CDR2 reads SNEGSKA (reference sequence). Here the CDR3 DNA reads TGCAGTGCTACCCCTGGACAGGGGGCAACCTACGAGCAGTACTTC. Encoded protein: CSATPGQGATYEQYF.

This clonotype was seen a few times. The V and J genes are TRBV29-1 and TRBJ2-1; 9 bases line up with TRBD1. CDR1 SQVTM and CDR2 ANQGSEA come from the germline V gene. V was clipped by 5 bases and J by 5 bases; unmatched bases: 4. The CDR3 has 13 residues. CDR3 nucleotide sequence: TGCAGCGTTATCCGGGACAGGGACAATGAGCAGTTCTTC. As protein: CSVIRDRDNEQFF.

The genes are TRBV7-2 and TRBJ2-7; possibly TRBD1 for D (6 bases). Per the germline V gene, CDR1 is SGHTA and CDR2 is FQGNSA. Trimming took off 6 bases at V and 0 bases at J, with 15 bases between the two ends. The CDR3 is 15 residues long. DNA for the CDR3: TGTGCCAGCAGTTTAATATGGGACAACTCCTACGAGCAGTACTTC. The encoded protein is CASSLIWDNSYEQYF. The whole variable domain, remainder taken from reference TRBV7-2 and TRBJ2-7, is GAGVSQSPSNKVTEKGKDVELRCDPISGHTALYWYRQSLGQGLEFLIYFQGNSAPDKSGLPSDRFSAERTGGSVSTLTIQRTQQEDSAVYLCASSLIWDNSYEQYFGPGTRLTVT.

Only a few counts were recorded for this clonotype. The chain combines TRBV5-1 with TRBJ1-2; D possibly corresponds to TRBD1 (5 bases). The CDR3 loop spans 12 amino acids. Germline CDR1 and CDR2: SGHRS and YFSETQ. With 2 bases removed from V and 7 bases from J, the gap between germline ends came to 9 bases. The DNA for the CDR3 is TGCGCCAGCAGCTTTTGGGGACGTGGCTACACCTTC. Encoded protein: CASSFWGRGYTF.